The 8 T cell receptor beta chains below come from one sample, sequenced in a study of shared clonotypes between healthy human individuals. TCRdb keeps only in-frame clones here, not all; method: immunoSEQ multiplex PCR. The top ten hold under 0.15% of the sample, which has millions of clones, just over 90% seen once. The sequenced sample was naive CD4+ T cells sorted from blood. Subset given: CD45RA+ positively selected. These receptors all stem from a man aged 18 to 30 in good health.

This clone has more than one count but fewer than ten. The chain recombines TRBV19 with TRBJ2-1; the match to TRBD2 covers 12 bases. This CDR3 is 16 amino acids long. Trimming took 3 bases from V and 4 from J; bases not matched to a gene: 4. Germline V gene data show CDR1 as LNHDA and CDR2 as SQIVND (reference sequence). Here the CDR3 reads CASSIPGTSGYNEQFF. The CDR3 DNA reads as TGTGCCAGTAGTATCCCCGGGACTAGCGGGTACAATGAGCAGTTCTTC. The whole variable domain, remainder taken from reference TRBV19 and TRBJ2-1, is DGGITQSPKYLFRKEGQNVTLSCEQNLNHDAMYWYRQDPGQGLRLIYYSQIVNDFQKGDIAEGYSVSREKKESFPLTVTSAQKNPTAFYLCASSIPGTSGYNEQFFGPGTRLTVL.

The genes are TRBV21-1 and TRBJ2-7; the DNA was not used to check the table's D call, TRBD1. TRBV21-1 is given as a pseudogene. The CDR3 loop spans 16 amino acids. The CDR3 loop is CASSGRYRGPTYEQYF. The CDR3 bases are TGTGCCAGCAGCGGACGATACAGGGGCCCGACCTACGAGCAGTACTTC.

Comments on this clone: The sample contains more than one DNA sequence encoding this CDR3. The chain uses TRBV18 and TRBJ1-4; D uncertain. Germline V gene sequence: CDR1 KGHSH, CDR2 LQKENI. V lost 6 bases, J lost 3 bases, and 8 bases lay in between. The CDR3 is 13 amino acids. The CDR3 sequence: CASSRGSNEKLFF. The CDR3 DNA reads TGTGCCAGCTCCCGAGGGTCTAATGAAAAACTGTTTTTT.

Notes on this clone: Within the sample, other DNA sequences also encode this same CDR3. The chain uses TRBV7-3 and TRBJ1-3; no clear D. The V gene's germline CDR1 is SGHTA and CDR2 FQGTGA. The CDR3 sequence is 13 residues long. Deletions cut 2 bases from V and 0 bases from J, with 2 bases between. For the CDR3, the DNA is TGTGCCAGCAGCTTATCCTCTGGAAACACCATATATTTT. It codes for CASSLSSGNTIYF.

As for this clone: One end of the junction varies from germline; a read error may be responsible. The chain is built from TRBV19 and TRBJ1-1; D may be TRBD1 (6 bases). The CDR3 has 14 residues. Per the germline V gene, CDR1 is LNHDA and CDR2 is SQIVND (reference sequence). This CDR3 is CTSTYLGGSTEAFF. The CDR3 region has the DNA TGTACCAGTACCTACTTAGGGGGGAGCACTGAAGCTTTCTTT.

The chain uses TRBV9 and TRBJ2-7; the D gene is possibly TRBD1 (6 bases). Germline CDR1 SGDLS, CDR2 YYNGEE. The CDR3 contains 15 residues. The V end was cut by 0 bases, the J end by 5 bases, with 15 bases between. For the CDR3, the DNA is TGTGCCAGCAGCGTAGGACCAGGGGATTCCCACGAGCAGTACTTC. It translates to CASSVGPGDSHEQYF.

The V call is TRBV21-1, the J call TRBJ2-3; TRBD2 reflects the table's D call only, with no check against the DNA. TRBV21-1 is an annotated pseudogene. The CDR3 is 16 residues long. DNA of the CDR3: TGTGCCAGCAGCAATGGTCGACGGCCCTCGAGGAATACGCAGTATTTT. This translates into CASSNGRRPSRNTQYF.

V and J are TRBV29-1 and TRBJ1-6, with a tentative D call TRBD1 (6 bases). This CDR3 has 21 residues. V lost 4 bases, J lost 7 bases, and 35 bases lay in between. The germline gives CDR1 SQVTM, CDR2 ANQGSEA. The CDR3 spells CSVAINKAPPQTGTLNSPLHF. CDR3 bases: TGCAGCGTTGCGATCAACAAAGCCCCGCCACAGACAGGAACTCTAAATTCACCCCTCCACTTT.